This TCR beta chain was captured in a study of graft-versus-host responses after intestinal transplantation. On the study more broadly: Grafts were multivisceral, liver-intestinal, or isolated intestinal. The study gave all recipients anti-thymocyte globulin induction, then tacrolimus and steroids for about 3 years.

Notes on this clone: Its specificity is not known.

Profiling relied on immunoSEQ multiplex PCR, and the TCRdb table lists in-frame clones only, not all of them. The repertoire consists of about 120,000 clones, with approximately 95% occurring once and the leading ten covering roughly 0.12%. Per the germline V gene, CDR1 is SGHKS and CDR2 is YYEKEE (reference sequence). With 3 bases removed from V and 0 bases from J, the gap between germline ends came to 13 bases. This CDR3 is built from 15 residues. The TCR comes from a human donor who received an intestinal transplant. This specimen was unstimulated CD4+ T cells sorted from spleen or lymph node cells, taken before intestinal transplant. The chain combines TRBV5-5 with TRBJ2-7; maybe TRBD1 (5 bases). CDR3 nucleotides: TGTGCCAGCAGCTGGGGAACCGACAGCTCCTACGAGCAGTACTTC. Translating it yields CASSWGTDSSYEQYF.